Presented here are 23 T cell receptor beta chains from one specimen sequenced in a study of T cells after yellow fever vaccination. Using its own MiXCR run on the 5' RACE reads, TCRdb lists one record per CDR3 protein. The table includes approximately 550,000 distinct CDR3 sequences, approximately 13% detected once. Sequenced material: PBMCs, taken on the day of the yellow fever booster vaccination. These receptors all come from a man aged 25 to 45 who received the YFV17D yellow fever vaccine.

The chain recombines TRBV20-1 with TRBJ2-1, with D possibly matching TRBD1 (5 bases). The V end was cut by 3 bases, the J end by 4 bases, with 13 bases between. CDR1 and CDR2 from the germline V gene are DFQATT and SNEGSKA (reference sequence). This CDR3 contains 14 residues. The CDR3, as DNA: TGCAGTGCTAGCATGGGGCATTCATACAATGAGCAGTTCTTC. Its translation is CSASMGHSYNEQFF.

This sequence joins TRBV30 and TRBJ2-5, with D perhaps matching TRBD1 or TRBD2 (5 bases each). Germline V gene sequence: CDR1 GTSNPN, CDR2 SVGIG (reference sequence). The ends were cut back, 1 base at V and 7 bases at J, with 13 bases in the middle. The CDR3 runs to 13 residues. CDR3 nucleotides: TGTGCCTGGAGTGAGGGACCCGCGGGGACCCAGTACTTC. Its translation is CAWSEGPAGTQYF.

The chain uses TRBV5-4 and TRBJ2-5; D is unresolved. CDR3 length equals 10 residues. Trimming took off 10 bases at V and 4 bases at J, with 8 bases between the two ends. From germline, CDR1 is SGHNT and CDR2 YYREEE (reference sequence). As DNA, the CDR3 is TGTGCCTATCTAGGAGAGACCCAGTACTTC. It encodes CAYLGETQYF.

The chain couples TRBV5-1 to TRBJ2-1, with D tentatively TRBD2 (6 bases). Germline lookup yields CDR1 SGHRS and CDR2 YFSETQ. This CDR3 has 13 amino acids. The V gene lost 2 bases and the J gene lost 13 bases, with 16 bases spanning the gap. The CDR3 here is CASSFPAGQFQFF. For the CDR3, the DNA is TGCGCCAGCAGCTTTCCCGCGGGGCAATTTCAGTTCTTC.

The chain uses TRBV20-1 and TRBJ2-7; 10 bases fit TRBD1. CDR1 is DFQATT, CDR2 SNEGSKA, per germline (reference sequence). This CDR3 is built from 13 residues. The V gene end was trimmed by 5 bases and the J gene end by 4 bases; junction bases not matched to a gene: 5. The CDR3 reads CSAGDRGAYEQYF. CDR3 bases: TGCAGTGCTGGGGACAGGGGCGCTTACGAGCAGTACTTC.

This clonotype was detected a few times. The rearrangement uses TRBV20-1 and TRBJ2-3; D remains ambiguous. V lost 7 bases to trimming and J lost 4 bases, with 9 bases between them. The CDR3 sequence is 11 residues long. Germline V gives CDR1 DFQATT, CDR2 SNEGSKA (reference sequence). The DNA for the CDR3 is TGCAGTGAAGGAACGGCAGATACGCAGTATTTT. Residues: CSEGTADTQYF.

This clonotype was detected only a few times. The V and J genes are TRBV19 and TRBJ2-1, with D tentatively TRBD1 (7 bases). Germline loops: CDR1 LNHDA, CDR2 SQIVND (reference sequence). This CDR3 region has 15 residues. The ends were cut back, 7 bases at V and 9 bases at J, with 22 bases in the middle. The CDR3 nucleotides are TGTGCCAGTACAAACAGGGGAGCGGGCGGTGGTGAGCAGTTCTTC. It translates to CASTNRGAGGGEQFF.

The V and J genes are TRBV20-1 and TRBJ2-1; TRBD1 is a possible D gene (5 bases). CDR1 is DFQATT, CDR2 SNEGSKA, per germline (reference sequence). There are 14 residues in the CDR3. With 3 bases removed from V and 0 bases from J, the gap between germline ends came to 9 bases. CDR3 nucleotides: TGCAGTGCTAGGGACAAGAGCTCCTACAATGAGCAGTTCTTC. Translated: CSARDKSSYNEQFF.

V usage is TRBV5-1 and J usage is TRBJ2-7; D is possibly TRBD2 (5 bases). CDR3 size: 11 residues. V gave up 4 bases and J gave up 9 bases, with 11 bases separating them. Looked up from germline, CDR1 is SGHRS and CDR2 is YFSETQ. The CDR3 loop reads CASSEGRRQYF. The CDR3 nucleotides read TGCGCCAGCAGCGAAGGGAGACGGCAGTACTTC.

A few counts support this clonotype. The DNA of the CDR3 is TGTGCCAGCAGTCACTTAGCGGGAGCCACAGATACGCAGTATTTT. Its protein is CASSHLAGATDTQYF. This sequence joins TRBV28 and TRBJ2-3; 9 nucleotides align to TRBD2. The V gene end was trimmed by 5 bases and the J gene end by 2 bases; junction bases not matched to a gene: 5. CDR1 is MDHEN and CDR2 is SYDVKM in the germline V gene. The length of the CDR3 is 15 residues.

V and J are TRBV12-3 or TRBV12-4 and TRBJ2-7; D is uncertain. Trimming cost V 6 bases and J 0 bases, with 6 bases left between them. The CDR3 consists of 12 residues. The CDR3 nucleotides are TGTGCCAGCAGAGCGAACTCCTACGAGCAGTACTTC. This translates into CASRANSYEQYF.

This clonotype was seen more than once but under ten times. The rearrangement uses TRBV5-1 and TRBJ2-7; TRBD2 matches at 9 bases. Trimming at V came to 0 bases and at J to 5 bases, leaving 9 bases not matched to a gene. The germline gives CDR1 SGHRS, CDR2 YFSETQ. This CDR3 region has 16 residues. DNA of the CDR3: TGCGCCAGCAGCTTGGGGCTAGCGGGACGTCAAGACGAGCAGTACTTC. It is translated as CASSLGLAGRQDEQYF.

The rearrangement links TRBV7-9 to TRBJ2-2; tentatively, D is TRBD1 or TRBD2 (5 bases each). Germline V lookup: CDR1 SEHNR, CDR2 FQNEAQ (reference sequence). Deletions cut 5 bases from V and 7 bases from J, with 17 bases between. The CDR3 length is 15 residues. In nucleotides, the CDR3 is TGTGCCAGCAGCAAAGCGGCAGGGAGTCACGGGGAGCTGTTTTTT. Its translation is CASSKAAGSHGELFF.

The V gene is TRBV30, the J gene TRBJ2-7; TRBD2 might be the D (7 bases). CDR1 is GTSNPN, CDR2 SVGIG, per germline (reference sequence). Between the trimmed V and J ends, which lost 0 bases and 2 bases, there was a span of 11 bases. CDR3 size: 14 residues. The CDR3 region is CAWSVGGATYEQYF. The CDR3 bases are TGTGCCTGGAGTGTAGGGGGGGCAACCTACGAGCAGTACTTC.

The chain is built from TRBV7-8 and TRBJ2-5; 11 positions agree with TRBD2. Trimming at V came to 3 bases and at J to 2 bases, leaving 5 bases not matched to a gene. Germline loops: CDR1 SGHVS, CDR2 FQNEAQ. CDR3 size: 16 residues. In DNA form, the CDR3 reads TGTGCCAGCAGCTTGGGGGGACTAGCGGCTCAAGAGACCCAGTACTTC. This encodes CASSLGGLAAQETQYF.

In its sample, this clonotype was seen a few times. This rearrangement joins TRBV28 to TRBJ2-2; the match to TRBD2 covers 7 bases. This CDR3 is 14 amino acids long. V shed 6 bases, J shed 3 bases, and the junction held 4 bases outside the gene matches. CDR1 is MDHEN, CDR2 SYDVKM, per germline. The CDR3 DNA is TGTGCCAGCAGGTCTGGGGGGGACACCGGGGAGCTGTTTTTT. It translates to CASRSGGDTGELFF.

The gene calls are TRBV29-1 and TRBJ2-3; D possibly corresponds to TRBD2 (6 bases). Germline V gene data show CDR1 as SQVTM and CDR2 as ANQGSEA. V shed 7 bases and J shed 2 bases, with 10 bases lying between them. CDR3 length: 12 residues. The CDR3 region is CSGGDSTDTQYF. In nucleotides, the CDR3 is TGCAGCGGAGGGGACTCCACAGATACGCAGTATTTT.

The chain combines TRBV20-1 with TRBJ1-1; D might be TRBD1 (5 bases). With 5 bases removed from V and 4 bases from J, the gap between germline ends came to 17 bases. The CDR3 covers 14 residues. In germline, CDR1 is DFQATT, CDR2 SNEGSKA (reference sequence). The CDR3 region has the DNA TGCAGTGCTCATCAGGGAGGGAGATCCACTGAAGCTTTCTTT. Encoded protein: CSAHQGGRSTEAFF.

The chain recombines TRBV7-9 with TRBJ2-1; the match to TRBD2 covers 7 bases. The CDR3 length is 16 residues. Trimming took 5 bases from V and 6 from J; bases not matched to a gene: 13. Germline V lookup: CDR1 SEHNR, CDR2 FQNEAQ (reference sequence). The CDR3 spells CASSGQSGEPPNEQFF. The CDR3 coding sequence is TGTGCCAGCAGCGGGCAGAGCGGGGAGCCCCCCAATGAGCAGTTCTTC.

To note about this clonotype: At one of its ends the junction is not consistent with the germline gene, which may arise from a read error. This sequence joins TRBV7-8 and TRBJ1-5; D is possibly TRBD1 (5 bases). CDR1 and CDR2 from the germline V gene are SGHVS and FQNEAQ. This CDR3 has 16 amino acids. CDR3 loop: CAGSLATGGGSQPQHF. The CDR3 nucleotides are TGTGCCGGCAGCTTAGCGACGGGGGGAGGGAGTCAGCCCCAGCATTTT.

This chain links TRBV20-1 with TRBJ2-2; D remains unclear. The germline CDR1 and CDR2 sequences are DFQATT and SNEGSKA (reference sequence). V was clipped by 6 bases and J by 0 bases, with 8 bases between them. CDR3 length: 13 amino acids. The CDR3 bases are TGCAGTGCGAGTCAGACGAACACCGGGGAGCTGTTTTTT. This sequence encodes CSASQTNTGELFF.

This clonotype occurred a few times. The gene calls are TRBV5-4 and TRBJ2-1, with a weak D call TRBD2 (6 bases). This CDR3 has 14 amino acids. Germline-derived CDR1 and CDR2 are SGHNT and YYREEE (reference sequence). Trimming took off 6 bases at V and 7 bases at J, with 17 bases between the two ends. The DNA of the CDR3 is TGTGCCAGCAACCTTAGGGACTTTGGTAATGAGCAGTTCTTC. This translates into CASNLRDFGNEQFF.

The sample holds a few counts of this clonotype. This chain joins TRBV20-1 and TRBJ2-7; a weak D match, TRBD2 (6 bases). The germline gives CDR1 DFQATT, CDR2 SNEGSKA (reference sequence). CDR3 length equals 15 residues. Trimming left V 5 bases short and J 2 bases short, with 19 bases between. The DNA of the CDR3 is TGCAGTGCTTCGGGGCTAGCGCCCAATACCTACGAGCAGTACTTC. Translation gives CSASGLAPNTYEQYF.